The TCR beta chain described here comes from a study of T cell responses to AZD1222 COVID-19 vaccine. Study conclusions and caveats: Reportedly, nearly half the spike-specific TCRs target unmutated variant regions.

A remark on this clone: Its target is not known.

Second-dose groups at about 4 or about 12 weeks were pooled. Generated by immunoSEQ multiplex PCR, the TCRdb table keeps only in-frame clones and is missing some. The table shows over 150,000 clones, with under 95% occurring only once. V lost 3 bases to trimming and J lost 3 bases, with 13 bases between them. The CDR3 consists of 15 residues. From germline, CDR1 is SGDLS and CDR2 YYNGEE. Sequencing was performed on peripheral blood, taken 28 days after the second AZD1222 dose. This chain connects TRBV9 to TRBJ1-5; maybe TRBD1 (5 bases). The clonotype originates from an adult who received the AZD1222 COVID-19 vaccine. The CDR3 nucleotides read TGTGCCAGCAGCGCCGTAGGGGCTCCCAATCAGCCCCAGCATTTT. It codes for CASSAVGAPNQPQHF.